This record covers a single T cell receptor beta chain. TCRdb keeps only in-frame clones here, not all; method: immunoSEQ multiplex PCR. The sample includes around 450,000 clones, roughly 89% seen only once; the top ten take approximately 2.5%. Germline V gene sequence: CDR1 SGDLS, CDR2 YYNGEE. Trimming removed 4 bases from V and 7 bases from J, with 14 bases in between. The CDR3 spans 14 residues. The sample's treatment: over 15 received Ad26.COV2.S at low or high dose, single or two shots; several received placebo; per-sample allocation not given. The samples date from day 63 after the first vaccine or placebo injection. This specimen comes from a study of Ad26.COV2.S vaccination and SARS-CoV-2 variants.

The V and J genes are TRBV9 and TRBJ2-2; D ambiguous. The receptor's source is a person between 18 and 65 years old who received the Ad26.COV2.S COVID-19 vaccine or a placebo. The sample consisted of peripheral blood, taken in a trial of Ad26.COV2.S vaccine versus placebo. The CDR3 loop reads CASSSVVQSGELFF. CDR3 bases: TGTGCCAGCAGCAGCGTAGTACAGAGCGGGGAGCTGTTTTTT.